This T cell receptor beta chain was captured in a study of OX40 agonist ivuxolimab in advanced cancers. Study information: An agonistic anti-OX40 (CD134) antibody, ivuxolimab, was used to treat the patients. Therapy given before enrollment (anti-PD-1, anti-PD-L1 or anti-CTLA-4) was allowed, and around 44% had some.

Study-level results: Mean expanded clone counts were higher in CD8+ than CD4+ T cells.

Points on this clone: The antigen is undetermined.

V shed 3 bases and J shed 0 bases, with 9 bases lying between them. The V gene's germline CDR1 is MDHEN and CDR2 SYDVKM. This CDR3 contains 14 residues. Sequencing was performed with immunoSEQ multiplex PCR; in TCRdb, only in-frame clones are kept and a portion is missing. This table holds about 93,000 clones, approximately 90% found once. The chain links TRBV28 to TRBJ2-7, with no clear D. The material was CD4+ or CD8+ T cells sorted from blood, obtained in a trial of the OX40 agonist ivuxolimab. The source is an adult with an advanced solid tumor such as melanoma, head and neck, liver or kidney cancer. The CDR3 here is CASSFDQSSYEQYF. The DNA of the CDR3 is TGTGCCAGCAGTTTTGACCAGAGCTCCTACGAGCAGTACTTC.